This T cell receptor beta chain was profiled in a study of T cells in Graves' hyperthyroidism and ophthalmopathy. Study results and caveats: Blood held most thyroid clonotypes expanded above 0.001 frequency.

The length of the CDR3 is 13 residues. Trimming cost V 6 bases and J 12 bases; bases outside gene matches: 9. Germline CDR1 SNHLY, CDR2 FYNNEI. The CDR3 regions of TCR beta were amplified from RNA transcripts. HTBI primers drove first-round RT-PCR of the TCR CDR3. MiXCR was run by TCRdb on the multiplex PCR reads, yielding one entry per CDR3 protein. The sample includes over 400,000 distinct CDR3 sequences, 22% seen only once; the top ten take 49%. This clonotype was observed at least ten times. Its target is not known. Disease duration was under 3 months in the ophthalmopathy patients, who also had a Clinical Activity Score of at least 3 and a NOSPECS grade of at least 4.

Source material: blood. J is TRBJ1-4 and V is TRBV2; 8 bases agree with TRBD1. The source of this sequence is a woman in her 70s with Graves' ophthalmopathy. The CDR3 region is CASRGQGLGELFF. In DNA, the CDR3 is TGTGCCAGCAGAGGACAGGGCCTGGGTGAACTGTTTTTT.